This T cell receptor (beta chain) comes out of a study of blood T cell repertoires in COVID-19. The overall study: Material from acute and convalescent COVID-19 was sourced from the United States, Italy and Spain. Sources were T cells, B-cell-depleted T cells, or PBMCs; the material itself was cDNA or gDNA.

Per the study methods: By means of reference gene primer amplification, nucleated cell counts were estimated. Measured with immunoSEQ multiplex PCR; TCRdb has only the in-frame clones, and not every one. That table furnishes V, J and clone size, whereas the DNA furnished D and trimming. The repertoire includes about 46,000 clones, around 90% of them detected once, and 8% sits in the top ten. The V gene lost 6 bases and the J gene lost 0 bases, with 18 bases spanning the gap. Germline V gene lookup returns CDR1 MDHEN and CDR2 SYDVKM. The CDR3 length is 18 residues. This clonotype was sampled from a man in his fifties or sixties with acute or convalescent COVID-19. The chain links TRBV28 to TRBJ1-6; D may be TRBD1 (6 bases). The source material was peripheral blood. The CDR3 coding sequence is TGTGCCAGCAGATTGACCGGGACACTCAGCTCCTATAATTCACCCCTCCACTTT. Residues: CASRLTGTLSSYNSPLHF.